Below, 20 T cell receptor beta chains from the same sample are listed, as sequenced in a study of blood T cell repertoires in COVID-19. Clones were read by immunoSEQ multiplex PCR, and TCRdb kept only the in-frame ones, dropping some. This sample has 130,000 to 150,000 clones, with around 87% found just once. The sample comprised peripheral blood. The receptors here all came from a man between 18 and 29 years old with COVID-19, enrolled during active disease.

V usage is TRBV29-1 and J usage is TRBJ1-2, with D tentatively TRBD1 (6 bases). Trimming took 6 bases from V and 3 from J, leaving 20 bases between them. CDR3 size: 15 residues. Germline V gives CDR1 SQVTM, CDR2 ANQGSEA. Here the CDR3 reads CSVNDRRQAYYGYTF. The CDR3, as DNA: TGCAGCGTCAACGATAGGAGACAGGCCTACTATGGCTACACCTTC. The entire variable domain, with the rest obtained from reference TRBV29-1 and TRBJ1-2, is as follows: SAVISQKPSRDICQRGTSLTIQCQVDSQVTMMFWYRQQPGQSLTLIATANQGSEATYESGFVIDKFPISRPNLTFSTLTVSNMSPEDSSIYLCSVNDRRQAYYGYTFGSGTRLTVV.

The chain employs TRBV7-3 and TRBJ1-2, with 10 bases that match TRBD1. Losses at the gene ends were 5 bases for V and 8 bases for J; bases not matched to a gene: 8. Germline loops: CDR1 SGHTA, CDR2 FQGTGA. The CDR3 runs 14 residues. For the CDR3, the DNA is TGTGCCAGCAGCACGACAGGGGGCAAAGGAGGCTACACCTTC. Its translation is CASSTTGGKGGYTF.

The V gene is TRBV24-1, the J gene TRBJ2-7, with 10 bases fitting TRBD1. The trim removed 5 bases at V and 6 bases at J, leaving 12 bases unmatched. The CDR3 loop spans 16 amino acids. Germline V gene data show CDR1 as KGHDR and CDR2 as SFDVKD. The chain's CDR3 is CATSGRLRDRGGEQYF. CDR3 nucleotides: TGTGCCACCAGTGGCCGTCTCCGGGACAGGGGCGGCGAGCAGTACTTC.

The CDR3 spells CASSLEGAGTEQYF. The CDR3, as DNA: TGCGCCAGCAGCTTGGAGGGGGCAGGGACCGAGCAGTACTTC. The V and J genes are TRBV5-1 and TRBJ2-7; 7 bases are a match to TRBD1. V trimming: 0 bases; J trimming: 6 bases; junction bases outside the gene matches: 6. Germline CDR1 reads SGHRS; CDR2 reads YFSETQ. The CDR3 runs 14 residues. The variable domain in full, completed from reference TRBV5-1 and TRBJ2-7, reads KAGVTQTPRYLIKTRGQQVTLSCSPISGHRSVSWYQQTPGQGLQFLFEYFSETQRNKGNFPGRFSGRQFSNSRSEMNVSTLELGDSALYLCASSLEGAGTEQYFGPGTRLTVT.

The CDR3 region is CASRQFYPGQGSYEQFF. DNA for the CDR3: TGTGCCAGTAGGCAATTTTACCCGGGACAGGGTAGCTATGAGCAGTTCTTC. V is TRBV19 and J is TRBJ2-1, with 9 bases fitting TRBD1. V lost 6 bases and J lost 8; bases outside the gene matches: 17. There are 17 residues in the CDR3. Germline V lookup: CDR1 LNHDA, CDR2 SQIVND (reference sequence).

The J gene is TRBJ2-1, the V gene TRBV19; D is perhaps TRBD1 (5 bases). The germline V and J ends were trimmed by 8 bases and 4 bases, with 18 bases remaining between them. The CDR3 loop spans 15 amino acids. Germline V gene sequence: CDR1 LNHDA, CDR2 SQIVND (reference sequence). The DNA for the CDR3 is TGTGCCAGTTCCTCGTGGGGCCTACTTTACAATGAGCAGTTCTTC. Its protein is CASSSWGLLYNEQFF.

This sequence joins TRBV7-2 and TRBJ2-7; weak D call: TRBD2 (7 bases). Germline lookup yields CDR1 SGHTA and CDR2 FQGNSA. The ends were cut back, 5 bases at V and 0 bases at J, with 14 bases in the middle. The CDR3 loop spans 15 amino acids. CDR3 sequence (DNA): TGTGCCAGCAGCCCCTCGGGGGGACACTCCTACGAGCAGTACTTC. The encoded protein is CASSPSGGHSYEQYF.

V is TRBV19 and J is TRBJ1-2; the D is unclear. Germline CDR1 reads LNHDA; CDR2 reads SQIVND (reference sequence). This CDR3 contains 13 residues. The V gene lost 8 bases and the J gene lost 2 bases, with 12 bases spanning the gap. The CDR3: CASRPGLNYGYTF. CDR3 bases: TGTGCCAGTCGTCCCGGACTCAACTATGGCTACACCTTC. The full variable domain, its missing parts supplied by reference TRBV19 and TRBJ1-2, is DGGITQSPKYLFRKEGQNVTLSCEQNLNHDAMYWYRQDPGQGLRLIYYSQIVNDFQKGDIAEGYSVSREKKESFPLTVTSAQKNPTAFYLCASRPGLNYGYTFGSGTRLTVV.

The chain is built from TRBV6-2 or TRBV6-3 and TRBJ2-1; 9 bases fit TRBD2. V gave up 5 bases and J gave up 8 bases; unmatched junction bases: 16. The CDR3 covers 17 residues. Germline CDR1 and CDR2: MNHEY and SVGEGT. This CDR3 is CASSRGGRALSVDEQFF. CDR3 bases: TGTGCCAGCAGTCGGGGCGGGAGGGCCCTCAGTGTCGATGAGCAGTTCTTC.

V gene TRBV6-2 or TRBV6-3 combines with J gene TRBJ2-1, with 7 nucleotides matching TRBD2. The junction had 8 bases not matched to a gene; V was cut back by 3 bases and J by 6 bases. The CDR3 extends over 15 amino acids. Germline V gene lookup returns CDR1 MNHEY and CDR2 SVGEGT. CDR3 sequence (DNA): TGTGCCAGCAGTTATGTTGCGGGAGTCCCCAATGAGCAGTTCTTC. It yields the protein CASSYVAGVPNEQFF.

The V gene is TRBV7-9, the J gene TRBJ2-1; possible D gene TRBD2, 6 bases. Trimming took 4 bases from V and 7 from J, leaving 17 bases between them. From germline, CDR1 is SEHNR and CDR2 FQNEAQ (reference sequence). The CDR3 runs 15 residues. CDR3 in amino acids: CASSSISGVWNEQFF. CDR3 sequence (DNA): TGTGCCAGCAGCTCCATTAGCGGAGTCTGGAATGAGCAGTTCTTC. Looking up the rest from reference TRBV7-9 and TRBJ2-1 gives the full variable domain: DTGVSQNPRHKITKRGQNVTFRCDPISEHNRLYWYRQTLGQGPEFLTYFQNEAQLEKSRLLSDRFSAERPKGSFSTLEIQRTEQGDSAMYLCASSSISGVWNEQFFGPGTRLTVL.

This clone was observed once. The V gene is TRBV7-6, the J gene TRBJ2-1; D is perhaps TRBD1 (6 bases). The CDR3 is 13 amino acids. In germline, CDR1 is SGHVS, CDR2 FNYEAQ. V was pared by 4 bases and J by 4 bases, with 8 bases between. CDR3 DNA sequence: TGTGCCAGCAGCTGGGACACATACAATGAGCAGTTCTTC. It encodes CASSWDTYNEQFF.

The chain is built from TRBV5-4 and TRBJ1-1, with 9 bases identical to TRBD1. The CDR3 length is 12 residues. The germline V gene encodes CDR1 SGHNT and CDR2 YYREEE (reference sequence). V dropped 4 bases and J dropped 7; count of bases not matched to a gene: 2. CDR3: CASSLGQGEAFF. In nucleotides, the CDR3 is TGTGCCAGCAGCCTGGGACAGGGTGAAGCTTTCTTT. Complete variable domain (other parts from reference TRBV5-4 and TRBJ1-1): ETGVTQSPTHLIKTRGQQVTLRCSSQSGHNTVSWYQQALGQGPQFIFQYYREEENGRGNFPPRFSGLQFPNYSSELNVNALELDDSALYLCASSLGQGEAFFGQGTRLTVV.

This chain connects TRBV5-1 to TRBJ2-5, with a weak D call TRBD1 (6 bases). The CDR3 sequence is 14 residues long. The V gene lost 0 bases and the J gene lost 4 bases, with 10 bases spanning the gap. Germline V gene lookup returns CDR1 SGHRS and CDR2 YFSETQ. The chain's CDR3 is CASSLAPGAETQYF. The CDR3 DNA follows: TGCGCCAGCAGCTTGGCGCCAGGGGCAGAGACCCAGTACTTC.

CDR3 DNA: TGTGCCAGCAGCCCGGCCCAGCGGGCTCAAGAGACCCAGTACTTC. Protein sequence: CASSPAQRAQETQYF. The V and J genes are TRBV11-2 and TRBJ2-5, with D perhaps TRBD2 (6 bases). CDR1 SGHAT and CDR2 FQNNGV come from the germline V gene. CDR3 size: 15 residues. Trimming left V 5 bases short and J 2 bases short, with 15 bases between.

V is TRBV19 and J is TRBJ2-3; possibly TRBD2 for D (5 bases). Germline V lookup: CDR1 LNHDA, CDR2 SQIVND (reference sequence). The CDR3 has 14 amino acids. Trimming shortened V by 4 bases and J by 2 bases, and 10 bases separated the two germline ends. DNA of the CDR3: TGTGCCAGTAGTAGGAGCGGACTCACAGATACGCAGTATTTT. This sequence encodes CASSRSGLTDTQYF.

This clone was recorded once. The chain has TRBV6-5 and TRBJ1-5; 7 bases are shared with TRBD1. The CDR3 has 14 residues. The germline V gene encodes CDR1 MNHEY and CDR2 SVGAGI. Germline trimming cut 6 bases from V and 2 bases from J; bases unmatched to any gene: 4. CDR3 residues: CASRAGTGNQPQHF. The DNA for the CDR3 is TGTGCCAGCAGGGCCGGGACAGGCAATCAGCCCCAGCATTTT.

The chain is built from TRBV4-3 and TRBJ1-2, with D tentatively TRBD1 (6 bases). V was shortened by 1 base and J by 1 base, with 10 bases between the two germline ends. CDR1 and CDR2 from the germline V gene are LGHNA and YSLEER. CDR3 length equals 15 residues. The CDR3 reads CASSQAGQSNYGYTF. Written as DNA, the CDR3 is TGCGCCAGCAGCCAAGCCGGACAGAGTAACTATGGCTACACCTTC.

This clone was found once. V gene TRBV5-6 combines with J gene TRBJ2-6; the D gene is possibly TRBD1 (6 bases). The CDR3 covers 15 residues. Trimming stripped 4 bases from V and 1 base from J, with 9 bases between. Germline lookup yields CDR1 SGHDT and CDR2 YYEEEE. The CDR3 sequence is CASSTTGSGANVLTF. The CDR3 coding sequence is TGTGCCAGCAGCACCACAGGGTCTGGGGCCAACGTCCTGACTTTC.

The V gene is TRBV5-1, the J gene TRBJ2-3; TRBD1 agrees at 9 bases. This CDR3 region has 15 residues. Germline V CDR1 and CDR2: SGHRS, YFSETQ. The J segment lost 0 bases and the V segment lost 5 bases, leaving 4 bases of the junction unmatched. The CDR3 loop is CASRDGTGSTDTQYF. The CDR3 DNA reads TGCGCCAGCAGGGACGGGACAGGGAGCACAGATACGCAGTATTTT.